The 26 T cell receptor beta chains below were found in one sample sequenced in a study of cytomegalovirus exposure and HLA in healthy donors. The PCR made use of 60 Vbeta and 13 Jbeta primers. Using immunoSEQ multiplex PCR, the repertoire was profiled, and TCRdb retains in-frame clones only, with some absent. The table includes around 200,000 clones, about 70% detected once. The sample consisted of PBMCs. All receptors derive from a man aged 40-49 years in good health and CMV-seropositive.

This clone appeared a few times. The rearrangement links TRBV19 to TRBJ1-2, with TRBD1 as a possible D gene (5 bases). Germline V lookup: CDR1 LNHDA, CDR2 SQIVND (reference sequence). The V end lost 5 bases, the J end lost 4 bases, and 17 bases lay between the germline ends. The CDR3 loop spans 15 amino acids. CDR3 residues: CASSSPGQSAYGYTF. CDR3 nucleotide sequence: TGTGCCAGTAGTTCACCAGGGCAATCGGCCTATGGCTACACCTTC. The full variable domain, with the rest looked up from reference TRBV19 and TRBJ1-2, is DGGITQSPKYLFRKEGQNVTLSCEQNLNHDAMYWYRQDPGQGLRLIYYSQIVNDFQKGDIAEGYSVSREKKESFPLTVTSAQKNPTAFYLCASSSPGQSAYGYTFGSGTRLTVV.

This clone was counted only a few times. CDR3 sequence: CASSTPGQGINQPQHF. Written as DNA, the CDR3 is TGTGCCAGTAGTACCCCGGGACAGGGAATAAATCAGCCCCAGCATTTT. The chain joins TRBV19 to TRBJ1-5; 9 bases fit TRBD1. With 4 bases clipped from V and 4 bases from J, the junction kept 8 bases outside the gene matches. Germline V lookup: CDR1 LNHDA, CDR2 SQIVND (reference sequence). The CDR3 length is 16 residues.

V usage is TRBV28 and J usage is TRBJ1-1; D gene ambiguous. The V and J ends lost 1 base and 8 bases respectively, with 8 bases between them. The CDR3 extends over 12 amino acids. Germline-derived CDR1 and CDR2 are MDHEN and SYDVKM. The CDR3 DNA sequence: TGTGCCAGCAGTTTATTGGGCAGCGAAGCTTTCTTT. It specifies CASSLLGSEAFF.

The chain is built from TRBV7-8 and TRBJ1-5, with D hard to call. The V end was cut by 1 base, the J end by 4 bases, with 11 bases between. The CDR3 covers 15 residues. Germline CDR1 is SGHVS and CDR2 is FQNEAQ. CDR3 amino acids: CASSLGQLENQPQHF. In DNA form, the CDR3 reads TGTGCCAGCAGCTTAGGTCAACTGGAGAATCAGCCCCAGCATTTT.

The sample holds a few counts of this clone. V is TRBV28 and J is TRBJ1-1, with 7 bases lining up with TRBD1. The CDR3 sequence is 14 residues long. CDR1 is MDHEN, CDR2 SYDVKM, per germline. Losses at the gene ends were 6 bases for V and 4 bases for J; bases not matched to a gene: 8. The CDR3 loop reads CASSPSGQSTEAFF. The CDR3, as DNA: TGTGCCAGCAGCCCATCGGGACAGTCCACTGAAGCTTTCTTT.

This clone has only one observation. This sequence joins TRBV5-4 and TRBJ1-1; no clear D gene. Trimming removed 1 base at V and 5 bases at J, with 15 bases between. Germline values: CDR1 SGHNT, CDR2 YYREEE (reference sequence). CDR3 length: 15 amino acids. CDR3: CASSLRLRAGTEAFF. The CDR3 DNA is TGTGCCAGCAGCTTGCGGTTGAGGGCGGGAACTGAAGCTTTCTTT.

The chain carries TRBV4-2 and TRBJ2-3, with 7 bases that match TRBD2. The germline CDR1 and CDR2 sequences are LGHNA and YNFKEQ. CDR3 length: 15 residues. V lost 1 base to trimming and J lost 2 bases; unmatched junction nucleotides: 3. The CDR3 sequence: CASSQVGTNTDTQYF. In DNA, the CDR3 is TGTGCCAGCAGCCAAGTGGGGACTAACACAGATACGCAGTATTTT.

The chain recombines TRBV11-2 with TRBJ2-2; D is perhaps TRBD2 (6 bases). The V end was cut by 4 bases, the J end by 6 bases, with 15 bases between. The CDR3 spans 15 residues. The germline V gene encodes CDR1 SGHAT and CDR2 FQNNGV. The CDR3 reads CASSSSLAYPGELFF. The CDR3, as DNA: TGTGCCAGCAGCTCCTCTCTAGCGTACCCCGGGGAGCTGTTTTTT.

This clone is a singleton in its sample. The V and J genes are TRBV6-1 and TRBJ2-7, with 10 bases identical to TRBD1. Germline V gene sequence: CDR1 MNHNS, CDR2 SASEGT. V gave up 4 bases and J gave up 3 bases; unmatched junction bases: 3. This CDR3 has 14 residues. The CDR3 sequence is CASSAGQGLYEQYF. In DNA form, the CDR3 reads TGTGCCAGCAGTGCGGGACAGGGGCTCTACGAGCAGTACTTC.

The count of this clone is one. CDR3 DNA sequence: TGTGCCAGCAGCTTGCTGTGGGAGAGCTATGGCTACACCTTC. This encodes CASSLLWESYGYTF. The chain joins TRBV5-5 to TRBJ1-2; D not certain. The ends were cut back, 1 base at V and 4 bases at J, with 11 bases in the middle. Germline CDR1 SGHKS, CDR2 YYEKEE (reference sequence). The CDR3 totals 14 residues.

For this clone: The sample carries other DNA sequences with the same CDR3. V and J are TRBV7-9 and TRBJ1-5, with 8 bases lining up with TRBD1. There are 14 residues in the CDR3. Germline V gene lookup returns CDR1 SEHNR and CDR2 FQNEAQ (reference sequence). V dropped 5 bases and J dropped 4; count of bases not matched to a gene: 4. CDR3 in amino acids: CASSLGQGNQPQHF. CDR3 DNA: TGTGCCAGCAGCCTCGGACAGGGTAATCAGCCCCAGCATTTT.

The rearrangement links TRBV6-5 to TRBJ1-1; D not certain. V dropped 2 bases and J dropped 8 bases, with 12 bases sitting between them. This CDR3 is built from 13 residues. The germline V gene has CDR1 MNHEY and CDR2 SVGAGI. DNA for the CDR3: TGTGCCAGCAGTTACGCCAGAGGGAGGGAAGCTTTCTTT. This codes for CASSYARGREAFF.

The V and J genes are TRBV5-8 and TRBJ1-6; a possible D gene is TRBD1 (6 bases). Germline lookup yields CDR1 SGHTS and CDR2 YDEGEE. V lost 1 base and J 1 base, leaving 9 bases between the germline ends. The CDR3 totals 16 residues. CDR3 bases: TGTGCCAGCAGCTTGAGCCAGGGGTCCTATAATTCACCCCTCCACTTT. Translated: CASSLSQGSYNSPLHF. Complete variable domain (other parts from reference TRBV5-8 and TRBJ1-6): EAGVTQSPTHLIKTRGQQATLRCSPISGHTSVYWYQQALGLGLQFLLWYDEGEERNRGNFPPRFSGRQFPNYSSELNVNALELEDSALYLCASSLSQGSYNSPLHFGNGTRLTVT.

This chain connects TRBV2 to TRBJ2-3, with TRBD1 as a possible D gene (7 bases). CDR1 and CDR2 from the germline V gene are SNHLY and FYNNEI. The V end was cut by 0 bases, the J end by 14 bases, with 12 bases between. This CDR3 is built from 12 residues. CDR3 loop: CASSEARDSWYF. CDR3 nucleotide sequence: TGTGCCAGCAGTGAAGCGCGGGACAGTTGGTATTTT.

Only a few counts were recorded for this clone. The rearrangement uses TRBV5-8 and TRBJ1-2, with 8 bases identical to TRBD1. The CDR3 length is 14 residues. Trimming removed 0 bases from V and 5 bases from J; junction bases left unmatched: 3. Germline CDR1 SGHTS, CDR2 YDEGEE. CDR3 residues: CASSLVRQGYGYTF. The CDR3 DNA sequence: TGTGCCAGCAGCTTGGTGCGACAGGGGTATGGCTACACCTTC.

This clone was seen more than once but under ten times. V usage is TRBV6-6 and J usage is TRBJ2-5; possibly TRBD1 for D (5 bases). The ends were cut back, 2 bases at V and 5 bases at J, with 15 bases in the middle. The CDR3 spans 15 residues. Germline V gene data show CDR1 as MNHNY and CDR2 as SVGAGI (reference sequence). The CDR3 sequence is CASSYGAQPGETQYF. In DNA form, the CDR3 reads TGTGCCAGCAGTTACGGGGCTCAGCCCGGGGAGACCCAGTACTTC.

The V and J genes are TRBV4-2 and TRBJ2-1; D remains unclear. CDR3 length: 14 residues. The V and J ends lost 0 bases and 3 bases respectively, with 6 bases between them. CDR1 and CDR2 (germline): LGHNA, YNFKEQ. CDR3 protein: CASSQEGHYNEQFF. In DNA, the CDR3 is TGTGCCAGCAGCCAAGAGGGCCACTACAATGAGCAGTTCTTC.

The V gene is TRBV19, the J gene TRBJ2-2; possibly TRBD1 for D (6 bases). CDR3 size: 14 residues. Germline-derived CDR1 and CDR2 are LNHDA and SQIVND (reference sequence). Deletions cut 7 bases from V and 1 base from J, with 10 bases between. This CDR3 reads CASTGTKNTGELFF. CDR3 nucleotide sequence: TGTGCCAGTACGGGGACAAAGAACACCGGGGAGCTGTTTTTT.

The chain has TRBV5-4 and TRBJ2-1; 9 positions match TRBD1. V shed 7 bases, J shed 8 bases, and the junction held 19 bases outside the gene matches. Germline CDR1 is SGHNT and CDR2 is YYREEE (reference sequence). CDR3 length: 17 amino acids. In DNA, the CDR3 is TGTGCCAGCTCGGATAAGCTCCGGGACAGGGATCCTGATGAGCAGTTCTTC. Translation gives CASSDKLRDRDPDEQFF. The full variable domain, rest sourced from reference TRBV5-4 and TRBJ2-1, is ETGVTQSPTHLIKTRGQQVTLRCSSQSGHNTVSWYQQALGQGPQFIFQYYREEENGRGNFPPRFSGLQFPNYSSELNVNALELDDSALYLCASSDKLRDRDPDEQFFGPGTRLTVL.

V usage is TRBV11-2 and J usage is TRBJ2-3; TRBD1 matches 7 bases. Germline CDR1 is SGHAT and CDR2 is FQNNGV. The junction had 6 bases not matched to a gene; V was cut back by 4 bases and J by 2 bases. The CDR3 has 15 amino acids. CDR3 in DNA: TGTGCCAGCAGCTCTCGACAGGGTCACACAGATACGCAGTATTTT. This sequence encodes CASSSRQGHTDTQYF.

The chain links TRBV7-8 to TRBJ1-1, with 10 bases identical to TRBD1. Germline trimming cut 3 bases from V and 10 bases from J; bases unmatched to any gene: 11. There are 15 residues in the CDR3. Germline CDR1 and CDR2: SGHVS and FQNEAQ. Written as DNA, the CDR3 is TGTGCCAGCAGCTTCTTGGTACGCCGGGACAGGGGAGCTTTCTTT. Translation gives CASSFLVRRDRGAFF.

The J gene is TRBJ2-7, the V gene TRBV7-9; 9 bases fit TRBD1. V shed 5 bases and J 2 bases; nucleotides not matched to a gene: 10. CDR1 is SEHNR, CDR2 FQNEAQ, per germline (reference sequence). The length of the CDR3 is 16 residues. CDR3 nucleotides: TGTGCCAGCAGCGTTCCCGGGACAGGGAGGACCTACGAGCAGTACTTC. Its protein is CASSVPGTGRTYEQYF.

The J gene is TRBJ2-5, the V gene TRBV25-1, with 7 bases lining up with TRBD2. J was trimmed by 2 bases and V by 0 bases; bases with no gene match: 3. The V gene's germline CDR1 is MGHDK and CDR2 SYGVNS. The CDR3 consists of 15 residues. The CDR3 region is CASSEYRRGQETQYF. DNA for the CDR3: TGTGCCAGCAGTGAATATAGGCGGGGGCAAGAGACCCAGTACTTC.

V is TRBV2 and J is TRBJ2-7, with 8 bases matching TRBD2. Germline V gene data show CDR1 as SNHLY and CDR2 as FYNNEI. V was clipped by 9 bases and J by 1 base; unmatched bases: 8. CDR3 size: 14 residues. The CDR3 loop reads CASGRGGSSYEQYF. CDR3 in DNA: TGTGCCAGTGGGCGCGGGGGGTCATCCTACGAGCAGTACTTC.

V and J are TRBV11-2 and TRBJ1-5; TRBD1 agrees at 8 bases. The CDR3 totals 16 residues. From germline, CDR1 is SGHAT and CDR2 FQNNGV. After removal of 4 bases from V and 2 bases from J, the junction contained 7 bases not matched to a gene. The DNA of the CDR3 is TGTGCCAGCAGCTCTGGACAGGGTAGAGGCAATCAGCCCCAGCATTTT. This encodes CASSSGQGRGNQPQHF.

The chain is built from TRBV6-6 and TRBJ2-7, with 12 bases identical to TRBD1. This CDR3 is built from 14 residues. Germline-derived CDR1 and CDR2 are MNHNY and SVGAGI (reference sequence). V was clipped by 4 bases and J by 6 bases; unmatched bases: 4. CDR3 bases: TGTGCCAGCAGTTCCCGGGACAGGGGGCGCGAGCAGTACTTC. Translated: CASSSRDRGREQYF.